Presented here are 28 T cell receptor beta chains from one specimen sequenced in a study of cytomegalovirus exposure and HLA in healthy donors. It was with 60 Vbeta and 13 Jbeta primers that the PCR ran. Measured with immunoSEQ multiplex PCR; TCRdb has only the in-frame clones, and not every one. The sample includes fewer than 70,000 clones, about 73% seen only once; the top ten take approximately 9.9%. The sequencing sample was made of PBMCs. Receptors originate from a woman in her 30s in good health and CMV-seronegative.

The chain uses TRBV9 and TRBJ2-7; tentative D call: TRBD1 (6 bases). V dropped 2 bases and J dropped 0 bases, with 9 bases sitting between them. Germline values: CDR1 SGDLS, CDR2 YYNGEE. The CDR3 is made up of 14 amino acids. CDR3 region: CASSVGGSSYEQYF. The CDR3 nucleotides are TGTGCCAGCAGCGTTGGGGGCAGCTCCTACGAGCAGTACTTC.

The chain employs TRBV10-3 and TRBJ1-2, with a possible D match to TRBD1 (5 bases). There are 16 residues in the CDR3. V lost 0 bases and J 2 bases, leaving 13 bases between the germline ends. Per germline, CDR1 ENHRY and CDR2 SYGVKD. This chain's CDR3 is CAISESIGQINYGYTF. CDR3 bases: TGTGCCATCAGTGAGTCAATAGGACAAATCAACTATGGCTACACCTTC.

The V call is TRBV7-3, the J call TRBJ1-1; TRBD1 is a possible D gene (6 bases). The CDR3 covers 13 residues. The V end was cut by 4 bases, the J end by 1 base, with 7 bases between. CDR1 is SGHTA, CDR2 FQGTGA, per germline. Here the CDR3 reads CASSWGQNTEAFF. As DNA, the CDR3 is TGTGCCAGCAGCTGGGGACAGAACACTGAAGCTTTCTTT.

This clone has a handful of counts. The chain recombines TRBV30 with TRBJ2-5; D is perhaps TRBD1 (5 bases). The ends were cut back, 2 bases at V and 8 bases at J, with 12 bases in the middle. Germline CDR1 is GTSNPN and CDR2 is SVGIG (reference sequence). This CDR3 is built from 12 residues. DNA of the CDR3: TGTGCCTGGAGTTCAGGGCTAAACACCCAGTACTTC. Amino acids: CAWSSGLNTQYF. Full variable domain (remainder filled in from reference TRBV30 and TRBJ2-5): SQTIHQWPATLVQPVGSPLSLECTVEGTSNPNLYWYRQAAGRGLQLLFYSVGIGQISSEVPQNLSASRPQDRQFILSSKKLLLSDSGFYLCAWSSGLNTQYFGPGTRLLVL.

This chain links TRBV25-1 with TRBJ1-1; 9 nucleotides match TRBD1. This CDR3 is built from 14 residues. V was pared by 5 bases and J by 3 bases, with 4 bases of the junction left unmatched. CDR1 is MGHDK, CDR2 SYGVNS, per germline. DNA for the CDR3: TGTGCCAGCAGTCGGGACAGGGTGTACACTGAAGCTTTCTTT. Protein product: CASSRDRVYTEAFF. The entire variable domain, with the rest obtained from reference TRBV25-1 and TRBJ1-1, is as follows: EADIYQTPRYLVIGTGKKITLECSQTMGHDKMYWYQQDPGMELHLIHYSYGVNSTEKGDLSSESTVSRIRTEHFPLTLESARPSHTSQYLCASSRDRVYTEAFFGQGTRLTVV.

This chain connects TRBV7-9 to TRBJ1-2; D is possibly TRBD1 (5 bases). The CDR3 has 13 residues. V lost 11 bases and J lost 6, with 19 bases in between. Germline CDR1 is SEHNR and CDR2 is FQNEAQ (reference sequence). Here the CDR3 reads CAPNDGAADGYTF. CDR3 in DNA: TGTGCCCCCAACGATGGGGCGGCGGATGGCTACACCTTC.

There are a few counts of this clone. The chain couples TRBV2 to TRBJ2-7, with D maybe TRBD2 (6 bases). Per germline, CDR1 SNHLY and CDR2 FYNNEI. V lost 11 bases, J lost 3 bases, and 20 bases lay in between. The CDR3 consists of 14 residues. The CDR3 nucleotides are TGTGCCGCCTCCGGGACGGGGGACCTCTACGAGCAGTACTTC. Translation gives CAASGTGDLYEQYF.

This clone occurred a few times. This sample includes further DNA sequences coding for the same CDR3. This chain uses TRBV29-1 with TRBJ2-5; the match to TRBD1 covers 8 bases. Germline V gene data show CDR1 as SQVTM and CDR2 as ANQGSEA. This CDR3 spans 13 amino acids. V gave up 5 bases and J gave up 2 bases; unmatched junction bases: 4. CDR3 loop: CSVTGTGQETQYF. The CDR3 DNA reads as TGCAGCGTTACCGGGACAGGACAAGAGACCCAGTACTTC.

The CDR3 DNA is TGTGCCAGCAGCGCCGGGGGGGTGAGGAACAATGAGCAGTTCTTC. Amino acid sequence: CASSAGGVRNNEQFF. The chain employs TRBV9 and TRBJ2-1, with 8 bases identical to TRBD2. The germline CDR1 and CDR2 sequences are SGDLS and YYNGEE. V was clipped by 3 bases and J by 5 bases; unmatched bases: 7. The CDR3 is 15 amino acids. The variable domain in full, completed from reference TRBV9 and TRBJ2-1, reads DSGVTQTPKHLITATGQRVTLRCSPRSGDLSVYWYQQSLDQGLQFLIQYYNGEERAKGNILERFSAQQFPDLHSELNLSSLELGDSALYFCASSAGGVRNNEQFFGPGTRLTVL.

The chain uses TRBV4-3 and TRBJ2-1; D unclear. Germline-derived CDR1 and CDR2 are LGHNA and YSLEER. This CDR3 spans 17 amino acids. V lost 0 bases and J lost 4, with 16 bases in between. CDR3 residues: CASSQDVRLKPYNEQFF. In DNA, the CDR3 is TGCGCCAGCAGCCAAGATGTAAGACTCAAACCATACAATGAGCAGTTCTTC.

The chain has TRBV4-2 and TRBJ1-2, with 7 bases aligning to TRBD1. The germline gives CDR1 LGHNA, CDR2 YNFKEQ. The CDR3 contains 16 residues. Losses at the gene ends were 3 bases for V and 5 bases for J; bases not matched to a gene: 12. CDR3 in amino acids: CASSQGQLVKDYGYTF. The CDR3 nucleotides read TGTGCCAGCAGCCAGGGACAGTTAGTTAAGGATTATGGCTACACCTTC.

The genes are TRBV7-9 and TRBJ2-7, with D possibly matching TRBD2 (5 bases). Germline values: CDR1 SEHNR, CDR2 FQNEAQ (reference sequence). The CDR3 is 13 amino acids. V lost 4 bases and J 3 bases, leaving 10 bases between the germline ends. This chain's CDR3 is CASSSGRYYEQYF. CDR3 in DNA: TGTGCCAGCAGCTCGGGGAGATACTACGAGCAGTACTTC.

The rearrangement links TRBV7-2 to TRBJ1-3; D is perhaps TRBD1 (5 bases). With 2 bases removed from V and 3 bases from J, the gap between germline ends came to 11 bases. Germline CDR1 and CDR2: SGHTA and FQGNSA. CDR3 size: 15 residues. The chain's CDR3 is CASSLWGGDGNTIYF. CDR3 bases: TGTGCCAGCAGCTTATGGGGGGGGGATGGAAACACCATATATTTT.

The rearrangement joins TRBV9 to TRBJ1-6, with TRBD1 as a possible D gene (6 bases). The germline CDR1 and CDR2 sequences are SGDLS and YYNGEE. The length of the CDR3 is 13 residues. Deletions cut 3 bases from V and 13 bases from J, with 14 bases between. The CDR3 spells CASSAGHPKPLHF. Written as DNA, the CDR3 is TGTGCCAGCAGCGCGGGACACCCTAAGCCCCTCCACTTT.

This clone was seen a handful of times. The CDR3 spells CASSLGSGSPQYF. DNA of the CDR3: TGTGCCAGCAGCTTAGGATCGGGGTCGCCGCAGTATTTT. The chain uses TRBV7-2 and TRBJ2-3, with D possibly matching TRBD2 (5 bases). The germline CDR1 and CDR2 sequences are SGHTA and FQGNSA. The ends were cut back, 1 base at V and 10 bases at J, with 12 bases in the middle. The CDR3 has 13 amino acids. The full variable domain, rest sourced from reference TRBV7-2 and TRBJ2-3, is GAGVSQSPSNKVTEKGKDVELRCDPISGHTALYWYRQSLGQGLEFLIYFQGNSAPDKSGLPSDRFSAERTGGSVSTLTIQRTQQEDSAVYLCASSLGSGSPQYFGPGTRLTVL.

This clone has more than one count but fewer than ten. This chain joins TRBV28 and TRBJ1-2, with D uncertain. Germline CDR1 reads MDHEN; CDR2 reads SYDVKM. Trimming pared 7 bases from V and 4 bases from J, leaving 7 bases between. The CDR3 runs to 11 residues. The CDR3 DNA reads TGTGCCAGCAAACAGACCTATGGCTACACCTTC. Its translation is CASKQTYGYTF.

The chain carries TRBV2 and TRBJ2-5; D is ambiguous. V was shortened by 10 bases and J by 3 bases, with 12 bases between the two germline ends. The germline gives CDR1 SNHLY, CDR2 FYNNEI. The CDR3 consists of 12 residues. The CDR3 here is CANSRSEETQYF. The CDR3 DNA sequence: TGTGCCAACTCTAGGAGCGAAGAGACCCAGTACTTC. Full variable domain (outside the CDR3, taken from reference TRBV2 and TRBJ2-5): EPEVTQTPSHQVTQMGQEVILRCVPISNHLYFYWYRQILGQKVEFLVSFYNNEISEKSEIFDDQFSVERPDGSNFTLKIRSTKLEDSAMYFCANSRSEETQYFGPGTRLLVL.

The V call is TRBV30, the J call TRBJ1-5; D is perhaps TRBD1 (5 bases). The CDR3 has 15 amino acids. In germline, CDR1 is GTSNPN, CDR2 SVGIG (reference sequence). With 3 bases removed from V and 2 bases from J, the gap between germline ends came to 14 bases. The CDR3 bases are TGTGCCTGGAGCGTCGGGGGACTCGGCAATCAGCCCCAGCATTTT. This codes for CAWSVGGLGNQPQHF.

The rearrangement joins TRBV5-8 to TRBJ2-4; 7 nucleotides match TRBD1. V trimming: 4 bases; J trimming: 0 bases; junction bases outside the gene matches: 7. CDR3 length: 16 residues. Germline V CDR1 and CDR2: SGHTS, YDEGEE. CDR3 sequence: CASSPRTGLAKNIQYF. The CDR3 nucleotides read TGTGCCAGCAGCCCAAGGACAGGCCTAGCCAAAAACATTCAGTACTTC.

V gene TRBV5-1 combines with J gene TRBJ2-5; no reliable D call. The J call is doubtful: the DNA matches TRBJ2-7 better. Germline V gene lookup returns CDR1 SGHRS and CDR2 YFSETQ. CDR3 length: 14 amino acids. The CDR3 coding sequence is TGCGCCAGCAGCTTCTGGGCGAATTCCTACGAGCAGTACTTC. This translates into CASSFWANSYEQYF.

The rearrangement links TRBV5-1 to TRBJ2-6; D is unresolved. CDR1 is SGHRS and CDR2 is YFSETQ in the germline V gene. CDR3 length equals 16 residues. V gave up 2 bases and J gave up 1 base, with 10 bases separating them. The CDR3 coding sequence is TGCGCCAGCAGCTTTGTGGCCGGGTCTGGGGCCAACGTCCTGACTTTC. Translation gives CASSFVAGSGANVLTF. The full variable domain, rest sourced from reference TRBV5-1 and TRBJ2-6, is KAGVTQTPRYLIKTRGQQVTLSCSPISGHRSVSWYQQTPGQGLQFLFEYFSETQRNKGNFPGRFSGRQFSNSRSEMNVSTLELGDSALYLCASSFVAGSGANVLTFGAGSRLTVL.

The chain links TRBV4-2 to TRBJ1-2, with TRBD1 identical over 8 bases. Losses at the gene ends were 0 bases for V and 7 bases for J; bases not matched to a gene: 7. The CDR3 has 15 amino acids. Germline values: CDR1 LGHNA, CDR2 YNFKEQ. In nucleotides, the CDR3 is TGTGCCAGCAGCCAAGATCCTCAGGGGGCTCTTGGCTACACCTTC. Translating gives CASSQDPQGALGYTF.

This sequence joins TRBV5-4 and TRBJ2-7, with 15 nucleotides matching TRBD2. The J segment lost 0 bases and the V segment lost 4 bases, leaving 8 bases of the junction unmatched. This CDR3 is built from 18 residues. CDR1 SGHNT and CDR2 YYREEE come from the germline V gene (reference sequence). CDR3 in amino acids: CASSRGGLAGGSSYEQYF. DNA of the CDR3: TGTGCCAGCAGCCGAGGGGGACTAGCGGGGGGAAGCTCCTACGAGCAGTACTTC.

This clone came up a few times. The chain joins TRBV9 to TRBJ1-1, with TRBD1 matching 7 bases. Per the germline V gene, CDR1 is SGDLS and CDR2 is YYNGEE. This CDR3 is built from 15 residues. V was clipped by 6 bases and J by 6 bases; unmatched bases: 14. CDR3 sequence reads: CASTRQGQSFSEAFF. The CDR3 coding sequence is TGTGCCAGCACCAGACAGGGACAGAGTTTCTCTGAAGCTTTCTTT.

The table lists this clone with a count of one. The rearrangement joins TRBV5-3 to TRBJ1-4, with 8 nucleotides matching TRBD1. TRBV5-3 is identified as an open reading frame with a role that is uncertain. The CDR3 is 18 amino acids. V lost 4 bases and J lost 0; bases outside the gene matches: 11. The CDR3 region has the DNA TGTGCCAGAAGCCCCGGACAGGGTATACCTTCAACTAATGAAAAACTGTTTTTT. Protein sequence: CARSPGQGIPSTNEKLFF.

The gene calls are TRBV7-9 and TRBJ1-2; 8 nucleotides match TRBD1. From germline, CDR1 is SEHNR and CDR2 FQNEAQ (reference sequence). The V and J ends lost 6 bases and 0 bases, in that order; junction bases with no gene match: 9. The CDR3 contains 16 residues. The CDR3 here is CASSPGQGRANYGYTF. DNA of the CDR3: TGTGCCAGCAGTCCAGGACAGGGAAGAGCTAACTATGGCTACACCTTC.

J is TRBJ2-2 and V is TRBV5-6; D is perhaps TRBD1 (6 bases). Trimming took off 4 bases at V and 3 bases at J, with 13 bases between the two ends. In germline, CDR1 is SGHDT, CDR2 YYEEEE. This CDR3 has 15 residues. The chain's CDR3 is CASSRDQGYTGELFF. The CDR3, as DNA: TGTGCCAGCAGCCGAGACCAGGGGTACACCGGGGAGCTGTTTTTT.

V and J are TRBV7-8 and TRBJ1-5; D is unresolved. Germline V gene sequence: CDR1 SGHVS, CDR2 FQNEAQ. V was cut by 6 bases and J by 10 bases, with 16 bases left in between. The CDR3 is 13 amino acids. CDR3 loop: CASSPDGIGPQHF. CDR3 bases: TGTGCCAGCAGTCCGGACGGGATCGGACCCCAGCATTTT.